The clone carrying this TCR beta chain is labeled medium-sized based on frequency. Multiplex touch-down PCR amplified TRB using TRB-A and TRB-B pools in one tube. TCRdb re-analyzed the multiplex PCR reads; it lists each CDR3 protein once, without DNA. The sample totals approximately 12,000 distinct CDR3 sequences; its top ten clones hold 2.5% to 4%. The CDR3 has 12 amino acids. Germline V lookup: CDR1 MNHNS, CDR2 SASEGT. Some 34,000 genome equivalents of blood DNA were amplified for TRB. The data were taken from a study of T cell clusters in autoimmune cytopenias. Study at large: Per sample, median TRB depth was around 51,000 reads, yielding a median roughly 2,400 distinct clonotypes.

This sample also belongs to another study, concerning T cell repertoires in aging, cancer and after chemotherapy. That source adds: Age-matched healthy donors had significantly more diverse, less clonal blood TCR repertoires than untreated cancer patients.

Sample: peripheral blood. The source of this sequence is a human donor in good health. This chain uses TRBV6-1 with TRBJ1-2. The CDR3: CASIGMGYGYTF.